These T cell receptor beta chains were read from a single sample in a study of shared clonotypes between healthy human individuals. Measured with immunoSEQ multiplex PCR; TCRdb has only the in-frame clones, and not every one. The data show hundreds of thousands of clones, 95% to 97% seen once. Sequenced material: naive CD4+ T cells sorted from blood. The receptors here all came from a woman aged 30 to 39 in good health. CDR3s include the opening cysteine and the closing phenylalanine or tryptophan. D genes are given only for firm matches. Rows may omit the clone size; those that give it use once, few, many or a size class.

D gene: .
clone size: .
V gene: TRBV27
J gene: TRBJ2-7
CDR3 protein: CASSPASGGTKQYF
CDR3 DNA: TGTGCCAGCAGCCCTGCCAGCGGAGGTACCAAGCAGTACTTC

D gene: .
clone size: .
V gene: TRBV6-1
J gene: TRBJ2-2
CDR3 protein: CASSEWGAGELFF
CDR3 DNA: TGTGCCAGCAGTGAATGGGGGGCCGGGGAGCTGTTTTTT

D gene: .
clone size: .
V gene: TRBV7-3
J gene: TRBJ1-1
CDR3 protein: CASSWNLLNTEAFF
CDR3 DNA: TGTGCCAGCAGCTGGAACCTGCTGAACACTGAAGCTTTCTTT

D gene: .
clone size: .
V gene: TRBV10-1
J gene: TRBJ1-1
CDR3 protein: CASSARMNTEAFF
CDR3 DNA: TGCGCCAGCAGTGCACGAATGAACACTGAAGCTTTCTTT

D gene: .
clone size: .
V gene: TRBV4-1
J gene: TRBJ1-1
CDR3 protein: CASSQDLRNTEAFF
CDR3 DNA: TGCGCCAGCAGCCAAGACTTGAGGAACACTGAAGCTTTCTTT

D gene: TRBD2
clone size: .
V gene: TRBV7-8
J gene: TRBJ2-3
CDR3 protein: CASSRKRDPDTQYF
CDR3 DNA: TGTGCCAGCAGCCGAAAGCGGGACCCAGATACGCAGTATTTT

D gene: .
clone size: .
V gene: TRBV5-1
J gene: TRBJ2-5
CDR3 protein: CASSLIPKGIQETQYF
CDR3 DNA: TGCGCCAGCAGCTTGATCCCGAAGGGGATACAAGAGACCCAGTACTTC

D gene: TRBD1
clone size: .
V gene: TRBV19
J gene: TRBJ1-1
CDR3 protein: CASSLPTGTGSTEAFF
CDR3 DNA: TGTGCCAGTAGTCTCCCGACCGGGACAGGGAGCACTGAAGCTTTCTTT

D gene: .
clone size: .
V gene: TRBV9
J gene: TRBJ2-1
CDR3 protein: CASSPQIVAPLNEQFF
CDR3 DNA: TGTGCCAGCAGCCCTCAGATTGTAGCTCCTTTGAATGAGCAGTTCTTC

D gene: .
clone size: .
V gene: TRBV19
J gene: TRBJ1-5
CDR3 protein: CASRLNSNQPQHF
CDR3 DNA: TGTGCCAGTAGGTTGAATAGCAATCAGCCCCAGCATTTT

D gene: .
clone size: .
V gene: TRBV28
J gene: TRBJ2-5
CDR3 protein: CASSLEQFQETQYF
CDR3 DNA: TGTGCCAGCAGTTTAGAACAGTTCCAAGAGACCCAGTACTTC

D gene: .
clone size: .
V gene: TRBV7-9
J gene: TRBJ2-1
CDR3 protein: CASSLALGVGEQFF
CDR3 DNA: TGTGCCAGCAGCTTAGCGTTAGGGGTTGGTGAGCAGTTCTTC

D gene: TRBD1
clone size: .
V gene: TRBV5-4
J gene: TRBJ1-2
CDR3 protein: CASSLGGWNRGIYGYTF
CDR3 DNA: TGTGCCAGCAGCTTGGGAGGGTGGAACAGGGGGATTTATGGCTACACCTTC

D gene: TRBD1
clone size: .
V gene: TRBV29-1
J gene: TRBJ2-7
CDR3 protein: CSGRDRASGEQYF
CDR3 DNA: TGCAGCGGGCGGGACAGGGCGTCGGGCGAGCAGTACTTC

D gene: .
clone size: .
V gene: TRBV27
J gene: TRBJ1-1
CDR3 protein: CASSLPGVGPITEAFF
CDR3 DNA: TGTGCCAGCAGTCTCCCGGGGGTCGGCCCGATCACTGAAGCTTTCTTT

D gene: .
clone size: .
V gene: TRBV28
J gene: TRBJ2-7
CDR3 protein: CASSLSGGGYEQYF
CDR3 DNA: TGTGCCAGCAGTTTATCGGGTGGCGGGTACGAGCAGTACTTC

D gene: .
clone size: few
V gene: TRBV9
J gene: TRBJ1-1
CDR3 protein: CASSVSNTEAFF
CDR3 DNA: TGTGCCAGCAGCGTCTCGAACACTGAAGCTTTCTTT

D gene: TRBD2
clone size: .
V gene: TRBV7-6
J gene: TRBJ2-1
CDR3 protein: CASSPQGASGTIQQFF
CDR3 DNA: TGTGCCAGCAGCCCCCAGGGCGCTAGCGGGACCATACAGCAGTTCTTC

D gene: .
clone size: once
V gene: TRBV28
J gene: TRBJ1-2
CDR3 protein: CASRAHGSGYTF
CDR3 DNA: TGTGCCAGCAGAGCGCATGGGTCTGGCTACACCTTC